The T cell receptor beta chain described here comes from a study of shared clonotypes between healthy human individuals. Per the germline V gene, CDR1 is MNHEY and CDR2 is SMNVEV (reference sequence). The CDR3 sequence is 15 residues long. Losses at the gene ends were 7 bases for V and 3 bases for J; bases not matched to a gene: 7. Assay used: immunoSEQ multiplex PCR; TCRdb lists only in-frame clones, some missing. Of about 1.1 million clones listed, roughly 80% are singletons. The rearrangement links TRBV27 to TRBJ2-2, with 8 bases matching TRBD2. This receptor was taken from a man aged 18-30 years in good health. Some clones in this sample may be carry-over from other donors' samples. The material sequenced was memory CD4+ T cells from PBMCs. Specified subset: CD45RA-negative fraction. The CDR3 DNA reads TGTGCCAGCACCCTACTAGCGGCGTACACCGGGGAGCTGTTTTTT. Its translation is CASTLLAAYTGELFF.